The clone carrying this T cell receptor (beta chain) was recorded once. Its antigen is still unknown. Germline lookup yields CDR1 MNHNS and CDR2 SASEGT. The CDR3 extends over 14 amino acids. V lost 7 bases, J lost 7 bases, and 17 bases lay in between. This record comes from a study of cytomegalovirus exposure and HLA in healthy donors. The PCR was carried out with 60 Vbeta primers and 13 Jbeta primers. Per the study methods: Counted up in a later analysis, unique TCR beta chains came to about 80 million, with around 12 million shared. Assay used: immunoSEQ multiplex PCR; TCRdb lists only in-frame clones, some missing. From that table come the V and J calls and clone size; the DNA was used to work out D and trimming. The sample includes approximately 150,000 clones, roughly four fifths of them seen just once. Study findings and constraints: In a later analysis, V- and J-gene trimming of beta chains associated with a DCLRE1C missense variant, replicated independently. Serostatus for CMV was the only available immune exposure information. The study dropped some indistinguishable V segments, TRBV6-2 and TRBV6-3 among them.

The gene calls are TRBV6-1 and TRBJ2-1, with D perhaps matching TRBD1 (5 bases). This receptor was obtained from a middle-aged man in good health and CMV-seronegative. Sequenced sample: PBMCs. The CDR3 protein is CASTWPGPPNEQFF. In nucleotides, the CDR3 is TGTGCCAGCACCTGGCCAGGGCCCCCTAATGAGCAGTTCTTC.